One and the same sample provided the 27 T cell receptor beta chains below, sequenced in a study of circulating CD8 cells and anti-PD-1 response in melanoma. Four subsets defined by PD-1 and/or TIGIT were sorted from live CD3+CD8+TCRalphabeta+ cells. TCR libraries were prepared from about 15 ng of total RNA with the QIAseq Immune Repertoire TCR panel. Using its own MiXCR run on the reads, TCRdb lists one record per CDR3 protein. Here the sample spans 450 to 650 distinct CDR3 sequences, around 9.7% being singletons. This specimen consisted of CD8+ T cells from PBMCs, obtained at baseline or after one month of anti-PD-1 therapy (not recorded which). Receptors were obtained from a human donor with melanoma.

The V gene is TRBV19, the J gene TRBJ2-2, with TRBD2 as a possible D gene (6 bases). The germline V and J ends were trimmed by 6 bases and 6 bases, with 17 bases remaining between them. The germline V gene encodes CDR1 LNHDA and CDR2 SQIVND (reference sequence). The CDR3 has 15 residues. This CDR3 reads CASRMGGVKAGELFF. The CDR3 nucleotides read TGTGCCAGTAGGATGGGCGGGGTAAAGGCCGGGGAGCTGTTTTTT.

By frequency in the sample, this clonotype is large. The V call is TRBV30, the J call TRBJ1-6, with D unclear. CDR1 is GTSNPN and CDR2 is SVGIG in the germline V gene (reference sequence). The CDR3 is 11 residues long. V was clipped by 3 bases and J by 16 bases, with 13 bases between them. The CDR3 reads CAWRIGLVLHF. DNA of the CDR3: TGTGCCTGGAGGATCGGTCTGGTACTCCACTTT.

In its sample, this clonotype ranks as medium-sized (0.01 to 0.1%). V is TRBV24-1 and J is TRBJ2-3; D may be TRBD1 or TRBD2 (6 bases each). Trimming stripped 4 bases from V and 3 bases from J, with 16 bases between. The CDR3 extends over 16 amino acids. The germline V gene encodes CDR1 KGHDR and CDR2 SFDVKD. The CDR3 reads CATSDRTLGGTDTQYF. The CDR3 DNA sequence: TGTGCCACCAGTGACAGGACCTTAGGGGGGACAGATACGCAGTATTTT.

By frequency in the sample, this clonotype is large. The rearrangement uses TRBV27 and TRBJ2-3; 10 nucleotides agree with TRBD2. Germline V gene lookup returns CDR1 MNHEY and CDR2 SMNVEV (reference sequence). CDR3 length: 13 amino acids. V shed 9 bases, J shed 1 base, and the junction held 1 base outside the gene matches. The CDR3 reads CASGTSGTDTQYF. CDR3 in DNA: TGTGCCAGTGGGACTAGCGGCACAGATACGCAGTATTTT.

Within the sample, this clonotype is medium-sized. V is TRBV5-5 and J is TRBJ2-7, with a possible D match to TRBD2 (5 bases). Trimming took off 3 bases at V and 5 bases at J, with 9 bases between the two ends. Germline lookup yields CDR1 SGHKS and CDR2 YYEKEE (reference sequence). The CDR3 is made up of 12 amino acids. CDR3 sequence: CASSSPGNEQYF. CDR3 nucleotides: TGTGCCAGCAGCTCCCCGGGGAACGAGCAGTACTTC.

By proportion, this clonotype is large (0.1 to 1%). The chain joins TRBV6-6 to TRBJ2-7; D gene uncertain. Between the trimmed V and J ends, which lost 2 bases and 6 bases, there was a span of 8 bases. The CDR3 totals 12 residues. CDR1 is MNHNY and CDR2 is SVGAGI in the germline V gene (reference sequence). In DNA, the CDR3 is TGTGCCAGCAGTTACCTCCATACCGAGCAGTACTTC. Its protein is CASSYLHTEQYF.

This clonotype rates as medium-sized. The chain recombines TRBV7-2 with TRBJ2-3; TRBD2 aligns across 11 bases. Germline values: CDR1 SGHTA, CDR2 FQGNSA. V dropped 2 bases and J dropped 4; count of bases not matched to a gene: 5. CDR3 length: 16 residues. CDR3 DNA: TGTGCCAGCAGCTTACGACTAGCGGGGCTCGCAGATACGCAGTATTTT. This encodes CASSLRLAGLADTQYF.

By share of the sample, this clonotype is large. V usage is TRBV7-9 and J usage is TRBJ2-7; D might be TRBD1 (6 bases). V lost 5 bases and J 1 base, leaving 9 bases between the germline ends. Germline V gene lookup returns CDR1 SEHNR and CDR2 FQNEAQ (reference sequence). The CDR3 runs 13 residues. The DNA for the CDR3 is TGTGCCAGCAGCCCGGACAGTTCCTACGAGCAGTACTTC. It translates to CASSPDSSYEQYF.

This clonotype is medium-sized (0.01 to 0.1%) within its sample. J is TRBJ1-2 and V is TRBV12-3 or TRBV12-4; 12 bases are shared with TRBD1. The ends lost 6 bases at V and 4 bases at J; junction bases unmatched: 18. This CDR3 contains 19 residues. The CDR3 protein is CASRRIKRDRGPLPYGYTF. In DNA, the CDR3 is TGTGCCAGCAGGCGGATAAAACGGGACAGGGGGCCCCTCCCCTATGGCTACACCTTC.

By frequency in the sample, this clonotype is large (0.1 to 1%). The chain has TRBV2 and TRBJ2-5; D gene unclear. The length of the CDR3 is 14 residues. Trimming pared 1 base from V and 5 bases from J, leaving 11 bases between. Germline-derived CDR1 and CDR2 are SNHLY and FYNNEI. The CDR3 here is CASSEVGAGETQYF. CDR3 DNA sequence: TGTGCCAGCAGTGAAGTGGGCGCCGGGGAGACCCAGTACTTC.

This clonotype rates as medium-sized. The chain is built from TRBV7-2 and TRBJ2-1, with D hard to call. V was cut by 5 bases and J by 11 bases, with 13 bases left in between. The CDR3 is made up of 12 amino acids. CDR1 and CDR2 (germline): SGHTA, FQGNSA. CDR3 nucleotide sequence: TGTGCCAGCAGCCCCCCGGATCGGCAGCAGTTCTTC. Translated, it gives CASSPPDRQQFF. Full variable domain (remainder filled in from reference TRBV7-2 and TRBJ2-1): GAGVSQSPSNKVTEKGKDVELRCDPISGHTALYWYRQSLGQGLEFLIYFQGNSAPDKSGLPSDRFSAERTGGSVSTLTIQRTQQEDSAVYLCASSPPDRQQFFGPGTRLTVL.

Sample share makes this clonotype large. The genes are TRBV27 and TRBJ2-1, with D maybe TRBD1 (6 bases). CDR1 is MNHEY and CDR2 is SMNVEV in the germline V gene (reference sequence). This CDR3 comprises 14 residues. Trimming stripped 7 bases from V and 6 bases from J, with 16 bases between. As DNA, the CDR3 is TGTGCCAGCAACTTCATTGGACAGCCCAATGAGCAGTTCTTC. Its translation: CASNFIGQPNEQFF.

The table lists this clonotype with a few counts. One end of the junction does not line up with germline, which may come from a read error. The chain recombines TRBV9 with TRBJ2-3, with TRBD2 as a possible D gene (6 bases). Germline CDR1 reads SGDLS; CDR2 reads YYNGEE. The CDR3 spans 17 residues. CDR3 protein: CASSVTLEGLFTNTQYF. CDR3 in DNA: TGTGCCAGCAGCGTCACCCTTGAAGGACTATTCACAAATACGCAGTATTTT.

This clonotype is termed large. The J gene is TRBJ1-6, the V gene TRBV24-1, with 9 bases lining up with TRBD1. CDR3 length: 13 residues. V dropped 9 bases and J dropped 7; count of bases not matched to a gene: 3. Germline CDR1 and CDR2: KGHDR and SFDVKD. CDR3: CATRDRANSPLHF. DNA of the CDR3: TGTGCCACCCGGGACAGGGCAAATTCACCCCTCCACTTT.

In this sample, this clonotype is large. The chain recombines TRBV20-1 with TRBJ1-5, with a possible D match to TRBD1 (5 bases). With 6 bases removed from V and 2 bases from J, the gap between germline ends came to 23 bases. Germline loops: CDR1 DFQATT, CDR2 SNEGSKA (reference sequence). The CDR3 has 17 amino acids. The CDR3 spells CSATGQAIQGGNQPQHF. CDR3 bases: TGCAGTGCAACTGGTCAGGCGATCCAGGGAGGCAATCAGCCCCAGCATTTT.

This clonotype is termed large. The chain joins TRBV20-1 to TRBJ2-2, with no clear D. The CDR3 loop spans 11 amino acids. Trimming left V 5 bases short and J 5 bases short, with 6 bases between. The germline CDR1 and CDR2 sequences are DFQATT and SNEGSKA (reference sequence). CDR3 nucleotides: TGCAGTGCTTCGTCGACCGGGGAGCTGTTTTTT. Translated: CSASSTGELFF.

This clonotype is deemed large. DNA for the CDR3: TGTGCCAGCAGTTTTGGGGATTATAGCAATCAGCCCCAGCATTTT. It codes for CASSFGDYSNQPQHF. The rearrangement joins TRBV28 to TRBJ1-5; no clear D. Germline CDR1 reads MDHEN; CDR2 reads SYDVKM. The ends were cut back, 3 bases at V and 0 bases at J, with 9 bases in the middle. This CDR3 is 15 amino acids long.

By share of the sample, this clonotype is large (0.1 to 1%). For the CDR3, the DNA is TGTGCCAGCAGCTTAAGGGCTGGGACAGATACGCAGTATTTT. It is translated as CASSLRAGTDTQYF. This chain joins TRBV7-3 and TRBJ2-3; D remains unclear. The CDR3 totals 14 residues. The ends were cut back, 1 base at V and 3 bases at J, with 8 bases in the middle. The germline gives CDR1 SGHTA, CDR2 FQGTGA.

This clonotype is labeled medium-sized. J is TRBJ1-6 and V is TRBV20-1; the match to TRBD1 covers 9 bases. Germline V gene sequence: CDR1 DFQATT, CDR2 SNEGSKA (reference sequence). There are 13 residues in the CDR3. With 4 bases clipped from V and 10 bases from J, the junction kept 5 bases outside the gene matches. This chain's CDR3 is CSATTGGYSPLHF. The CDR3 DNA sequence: TGCAGTGCTACTACAGGGGGCTACTCACCCCTCCACTTT.

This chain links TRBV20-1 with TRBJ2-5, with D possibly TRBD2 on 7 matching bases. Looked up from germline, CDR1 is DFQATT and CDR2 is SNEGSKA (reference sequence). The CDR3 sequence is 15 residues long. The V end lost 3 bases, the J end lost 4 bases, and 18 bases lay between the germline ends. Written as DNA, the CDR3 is TGCAGTGCTAGGTCCGAGGGGGGGCCTCGAGAGACCCAGTACTTC. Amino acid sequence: CSARSEGGPRETQYF.

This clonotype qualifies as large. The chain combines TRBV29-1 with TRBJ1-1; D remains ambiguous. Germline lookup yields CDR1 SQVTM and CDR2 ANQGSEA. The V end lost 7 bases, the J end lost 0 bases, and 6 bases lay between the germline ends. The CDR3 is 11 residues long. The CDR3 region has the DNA TGCAGCGCCTCACTGAACACTGAAGCTTTCTTT. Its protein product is CSASLNTEAFF.

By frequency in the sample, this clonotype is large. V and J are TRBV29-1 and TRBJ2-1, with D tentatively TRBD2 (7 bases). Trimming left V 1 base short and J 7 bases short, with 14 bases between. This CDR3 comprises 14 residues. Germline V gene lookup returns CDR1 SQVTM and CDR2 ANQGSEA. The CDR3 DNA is TGCAGCGTTGAAGCGGGGGGCGACACTAATGAGCAGTTCTTC. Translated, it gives CSVEAGGDTNEQFF.

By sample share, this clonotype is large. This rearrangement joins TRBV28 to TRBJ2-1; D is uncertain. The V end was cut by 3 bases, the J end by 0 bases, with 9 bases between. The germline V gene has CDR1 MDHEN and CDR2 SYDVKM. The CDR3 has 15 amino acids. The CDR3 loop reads CASSFGRSSYNEQFF. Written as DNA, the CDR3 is TGTGCCAGCAGTTTCGGTCGGAGCTCCTACAATGAGCAGTTCTTC.

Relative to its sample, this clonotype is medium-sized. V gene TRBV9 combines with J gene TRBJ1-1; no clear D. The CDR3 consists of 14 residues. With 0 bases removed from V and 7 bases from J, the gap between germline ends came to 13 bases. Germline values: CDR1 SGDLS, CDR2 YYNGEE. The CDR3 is CASSVAGGRDEAFF. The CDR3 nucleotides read TGTGCCAGCAGCGTAGCAGGCGGTCGGGATGAAGCTTTCTTT.

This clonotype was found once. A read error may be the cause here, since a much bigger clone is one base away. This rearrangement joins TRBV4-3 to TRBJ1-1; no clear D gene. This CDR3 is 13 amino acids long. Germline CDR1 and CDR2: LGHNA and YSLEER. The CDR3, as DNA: TGCGTCAGCAGCCAAGAGAATAGCGGTGAAGCTTTCTTT. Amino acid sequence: CVSSQENSGEAFF.

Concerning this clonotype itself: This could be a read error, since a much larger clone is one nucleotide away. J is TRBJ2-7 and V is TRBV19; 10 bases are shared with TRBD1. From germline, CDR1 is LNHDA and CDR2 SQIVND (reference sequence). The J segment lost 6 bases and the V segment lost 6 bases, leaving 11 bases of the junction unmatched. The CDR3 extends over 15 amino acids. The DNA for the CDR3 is TGTGCCAGTAGATCCGGGACAGGGGCCCCCTGCGAGCAGTACTTC. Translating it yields CASRSGTGAPCEQYF.

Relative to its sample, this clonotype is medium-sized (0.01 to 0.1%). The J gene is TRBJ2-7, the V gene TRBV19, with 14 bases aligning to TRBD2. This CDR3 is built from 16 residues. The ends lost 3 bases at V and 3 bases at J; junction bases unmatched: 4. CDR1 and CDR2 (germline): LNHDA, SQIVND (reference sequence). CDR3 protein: CASSIGLAGGIYEQYF. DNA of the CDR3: TGTGCCAGTAGTATCGGACTAGCGGGGGGAATCTACGAGCAGTACTTC. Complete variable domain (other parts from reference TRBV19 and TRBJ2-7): DGGITQSPKYLFRKEGQNVTLSCEQNLNHDAMYWYRQDPGQGLRLIYYSQIVNDFQKGDIAEGYSVSREKKESFPLTVTSAQKNPTAFYLCASSIGLAGGIYEQYFGPGTRLTVT.